A single sample is the source of the 17 T cell receptor beta chains below, sequenced in a study of blood T cell repertoires in COVID-19. Assay: immunoSEQ multiplex PCR; the TCRdb copy retains only in-frame clones and omits some. The profile covers about 100,000 clones, with around 84% appearing a single time and about an eighth taken by the ten largest. Sample: peripheral blood. These receptors were collected from a woman aged 55-75 years in a cohort sampled during active or convalescent COVID-19.

The chain carries TRBV5-1 and TRBJ1-1, with D possibly being TRBD1 (5 bases). The germline V gene has CDR1 SGHRS and CDR2 YFSETQ. V was pared by 0 bases and J by 0 bases, with 12 bases between. The CDR3 runs to 16 residues. The CDR3: CASSLERGEVNTEAFF. CDR3 nucleotides: TGCGCCAGCAGCTTGGAACGGGGGGAGGTGAACACTGAAGCTTTCTTT.

The gene calls are TRBV30 and TRBJ2-7; 12 bases line up with TRBD2. V shed 5 bases, J shed 7 bases, and the junction held 6 bases outside the gene matches. Germline lookup yields CDR1 GTSNPN and CDR2 SVGIG (reference sequence). The CDR3 runs to 13 residues. The CDR3 nucleotides read TGTGCCTGGGCTAGCGGGGGGGCAAGGGAGCAGTACTTC. Amino acid sequence: CAWASGGAREQYF.

The V gene is TRBV7-6, the J gene TRBJ1-1, with 9 bases matching TRBD1. Germline values: CDR1 SGHVS, CDR2 FNYEAQ. V lost 5 bases and J lost 4; bases outside the gene matches: 14. The CDR3 totals 17 residues. The CDR3 region has the DNA TGTGCCAGCAGCCGGAGACCTACAGGGGGCTTACCCACTGAAGCTTTCTTT. Translated, it gives CASSRRPTGGLPTEAFF.

This clone was recorded a few times. The J gene is TRBJ2-3, the V gene TRBV29-1, with 9 bases that match TRBD1. The CDR3 totals 15 residues. Germline V gene data show CDR1 as SQVTM and CDR2 as ANQGSEA. Trimming took 1 base from V and 3 from J; bases not matched to a gene: 5. The CDR3 DNA reads TGCAGCGTTGAAGTAAGAGACAGGGGGACAGATACGCAGTATTTT. Its protein product is CSVEVRDRGTDTQYF.

The gene calls are TRBV6-5 and TRBJ1-5, with a weak D call TRBD1 (5 bases). V was shortened by 8 bases and J by 4 bases, with 12 bases between the two germline ends. The CDR3 totals 13 residues. The V gene's germline CDR1 is MNHEY and CDR2 SVGAGI. The CDR3 region is CASGDSVNQPQHF. The CDR3 DNA reads TGTGCCAGCGGAGACAGTGTTAATCAGCCCCAGCATTTT.

This chain connects TRBV4-1 to TRBJ1-2; TRBD1 matches at 7 bases. Germline V gene data show CDR1 as MGHRA and CDR2 as YSYEKL. CDR3 size: 15 residues. V dropped 1 base and J dropped 2; count of bases not matched to a gene: 4. CDR3 coding DNA: TGCGCCAGCAGCCAAGTAGAGGGGGCGAACTATGGCTACACCTTC. Its protein product is CASSQVEGANYGYTF.

This chain links TRBV28 with TRBJ1-6; 9 nucleotides align to TRBD1. V dropped 1 base and J dropped 14; count of bases not matched to a gene: 15. CDR1 is MDHEN and CDR2 is SYDVKM in the germline V gene. The CDR3 loop spans 17 amino acids. The CDR3 loop reads CASSLFTGQGYFGALHF. CDR3 DNA sequence: TGTGCCAGCAGTTTATTTACGGGACAGGGTTATTTTGGGGCCCTCCACTTT.

This sequence joins TRBV5-6 and TRBJ2-3; possible D gene TRBD2, 5 bases. V was pared by 4 bases and J by 0 bases, with 9 bases between. The CDR3 loop spans 14 amino acids. Per germline, CDR1 SGHDT and CDR2 YYEEEE. The DNA of the CDR3 is TGTGCCAGCAGCCCTCTAGCTAGCACAGATACGCAGTATTTT. Translating gives CASSPLASTDTQYF.

The CDR3 protein is CASSIPRADTQYF. DNA of the CDR3: TGTGCCAGTAGTATCCCTAGAGCAGATACGCAGTATTTT. The V gene is TRBV19, the J gene TRBJ2-3; D remains unclear. The CDR3 is made up of 13 amino acids. V lost 3 bases and J lost 4, with 8 bases in between. Germline values: CDR1 LNHDA, CDR2 SQIVND (reference sequence).

The chain uses TRBV2 and TRBJ1-2, with 9 bases aligning to TRBD1. Germline CDR1 SNHLY, CDR2 FYNNEI. The CDR3 spans 13 residues. With V trimmed by 4 bases and J by 8 bases, 5 bases remained unmatched. The CDR3 DNA follows: TGTGCCAGCAGTGTTGGACAGGGGAAGGGCTACACCTTC. Protein product: CASSVGQGKGYTF.

The CDR3 protein is CASRDSFYEQYF. In DNA form, the CDR3 reads TGTGCCAGCAGGGACAGCTTCTACGAGCAGTACTTC. The V call is TRBV27, the J call TRBJ2-7; D possibly corresponds to TRBD1 (6 bases). V was cut by 6 bases and J by 3 bases, with 9 bases left in between. The CDR3 extends over 12 amino acids. In germline, CDR1 is MNHEY, CDR2 SMNVEV (reference sequence).

The V gene is TRBV5-1, the J gene TRBJ1-6; possible D gene TRBD1, 5 bases. CDR1 is SGHRS, CDR2 YFSETQ, per germline. V shed 0 bases and J shed 7 bases, with 14 bases lying between them. This CDR3 comprises 16 residues. The CDR3 region has the DNA TGCGCCAGCAGCTTGGTGGCAGGGTCATTGAATTCACCCCTCCACTTT. Encoded protein: CASSLVAGSLNSPLHF.

The chain carries TRBV25-1 and TRBJ2-3, with 7 bases lining up with TRBD1. From germline, CDR1 is MGHDK and CDR2 SYGVNS. V gave up 1 base and J gave up 3 bases; unmatched junction bases: 4. The CDR3 extends over 15 amino acids. CDR3 residues: CASSESDRATDTQYF. DNA for the CDR3: TGTGCCAGCAGTGAATCCGACAGGGCGACAGATACGCAGTATTTT.

V gene TRBV23-1 combines with J gene TRBJ1-2; possible D gene TRBD1, 5 bases. TRBV23-1 is known as an ORF, though its function is uncertain. The CDR3 totals 14 residues. V gave up 2 bases and J gave up 8 bases, with 15 bases separating them. The DNA for the CDR3 is TGCGCCAGCAGTCAAAGGGGTCCTGGTTGGGGCTACACCTTC. Its translation: CASSQRGPGWGYTF.

This clone occurred once. The V gene is TRBV28, the J gene TRBJ2-7, with D perhaps matching TRBD1 (6 bases). CDR3 length: 14 amino acids. The germline V gene encodes CDR1 MDHEN and CDR2 SYDVKM. Trimming cost V 5 bases and J 6 bases, with 17 bases left between them. CDR3 bases: TGTGCCAGCAGTCCTCCCCACAGGGTCGGCGAGCAGTACTTC. This translates into CASSPPHRVGEQYF.

J is TRBJ2-1 and V is TRBV2, with 12 bases that match TRBD2. The germline gives CDR1 SNHLY, CDR2 FYNNEI. The junction had 5 bases not matched to a gene; V was cut back by 2 bases and J by 9 bases. This CDR3 spans 15 amino acids. The chain's CDR3 is CASSELAGGYGEQFF. For the CDR3, the DNA is TGTGCCAGCAGTGAACTAGCGGGGGGGTATGGTGAGCAGTTCTTC.

A single count supports this clone. CDR3 in DNA: TGTGCCAGCAGTTTGGATGGCGGGTCCTATAATTCACCCCTCCACTTT. Protein: CASSLDGGSYNSPLHF. The chain recombines TRBV27 with TRBJ1-6, with D unclear. The CDR3 extends over 16 amino acids. Germline V lookup: CDR1 MNHEY, CDR2 SMNVEV (reference sequence). Trimming stripped 3 bases from V and 1 base from J, with 10 bases between.